These T cell receptor beta chains were read from a single sample in a study of T cells in pancreatic ductal adenocarcinoma. Clones were sequenced by immunoSEQ multiplex PCR, and TCRdb holds only the in-frame ones, with some missing. Counted here are about 97,000 clones, 90% to 95% occurring once; the ten biggest clones make up less than 4%. Sequenced: PBMCs. The receptor source for this set is a human donor with pancreatic ductal adenocarcinoma. Both conserved end residues are part of each CDR3. Fields, in order: D gene, clone size, J gene, V gene, CDR3 DNA, CDR3 protein. A D gene is named only where the DNA matches it firmly. Not all rows give a size; the values are once, few, many and, for expanded clones, a class.

>.|.|TRBJ2-3|TRBV29-1
TGCAGCGTTCCAGCGGCCCTGCCGGGAACGCAGTATTTT
CSVPAALPGTQYF
>TRBD1|once|TRBJ2-5|TRBV9
TGTGCCAGCAGCGTATCCGGGACAGGGGTTTGGGAGACCCAGTACTTC
CASSVSGTGVWETQYF
>TRBD2|.|TRBJ2-7|TRBV4-1
TGCGCCAGCAGCCAAGATAGGGCGGGGGGCTACGAGCAGTACTTC
CASSQDRAGGYEQYF
>.|.|TRBJ1-1|TRBV6-5
TGTGCCAGCAGTTATTCACAGAACACTGAAGCTTTCTTT
CASSYSQNTEAFF
>.|.|TRBJ2-7|TRBV6-5
TGTGCCAGCAGTTACTCGATGGGCAGGGGGGCCTACGAGCAGTACTTC
CASSYSMGRGAYEQYF
>TRBD1|.|TRBJ2-5|TRBV7-9
TGTGCCAGCAGTACGGGGACAGGGGGTCAAGGGGGAGAGACCCAGTACTTC
CASSTGTGGQGGETQYF
>TRBD1|.|TRBJ1-1|TRBV28
TGTGCCAGCAGGTCCGACAGGGATGAAGCTTTCTTT
CASRSDRDEAFF
>.|once|TRBJ2-5|TRBV7-2
TGTGCCAGCAGCCCTCAGGGGGGCGGCAAGAGAACCCAGTACTTC
CASSPQGGGKRTQYF
>.|.|TRBJ1-1|TRBV5-1
TGCGCCAGCAGCTTGGGGTCCGGGCGGGGCACTGAAGCTTTCTTT
CASSLGSGRGTEAFF
>.|.|TRBJ2-3|TRBV11-2
TGTGCCAGCAGCTTAGATTTCGGGACTGGCCCACACAGCACAGATACGCAGTATTTT
CASSLDFGTGPHSTDTQYF
>TRBD2|.|TRBJ2-3|TRBV7-4
TGTGCCAGCAGCCGTCCCGGGACTAGCGGGAGACCTCATACGCAGTATTTT
CASSRPGTSGRPHTQYF
>TRBD1|.|TRBJ2-4|TRBV14
TGTGCCAGCAGCCACACAGGGGGCTTAGCCAAAAACATTCAGTACTTC
CASSHTGGLAKNIQYF
>.|.|TRBJ2-7|TRBV6-1
TGTGCCAGCAGGCGGGGAAGGGAGGTCTCCTACGAGCAGTACTTC
CASRRGREVSYEQYF
>.|.|TRBJ2-1|TRBV6-1
TGTGCACTCTGGGGCAGCTCCTACAATGAGCAGTTCTTC
CALWGSSYNEQFF
>TRBD1|.|TRBJ2-7|TRBV6-1
TGTGCCAGCAGTGAGTCCGGGACAGGGTCATCCTACGAGCAGTACTTC
CASSESGTGSSYEQYF
>.|.|TRBJ1-1|TRBV28
TGTGCCAGCAGTGCTAGACAGGCCACCACTGAAGCTTTCTTT
CASSARQATTEAFF
>.|.|TRBJ1-2|TRBV6-6
TGTGCCAGCACCAGAGGGGGGGCGGGTGGCTACACCTTC
CASTRGGAGGYTF
>.|once|TRBJ2-3|TRBV28
TGTGCCAGCAGTCTAAGTACAGATACGCAGTATTTT
CASSLSTDTQYF
>TRBD1|.|TRBJ2-7|TRBV29-1
TGCAGCGTTGTGTCGGACCGGGACAGGGGGGCTGAGCAGTACTTC
CSVVSDRDRGAEQYF
>TRBD1|.|TRBJ2-5|TRBV27
TGTGCCAGCAGTCAAGGGACAGGGGTTCAAGAGACCCAGTACTTC
CASSQGTGVQETQYF
>.|once|TRBJ2-1|TRBV7-3
TGTGCCAGCAGTCCTAGCGCGAGCTCCTACAATGAGCAGTTCTTC
CASSPSASSYNEQFF
>.|.|TRBJ2-5|TRBV2
TGTGCCAGCAAGTCGGGTTCAGAGACCCAGTACTTC
CASKSGSETQYF
>.|.|TRBJ2-1|TRBV18
TGTGCCAGCTCTCCCGGAGCGACCTACAATGAGCAGTTCTTC
CASSPGATYNEQFF
>.|.|TRBJ2-7|TRBV10-3
TGTGCCATCCAGGGCCTAACCTACGAGCAGTACTTC
CAIQGLTYEQYF
>.|.|TRBJ2-3|TRBV19
TGTGCCAGTGCGCCTAGCACAGATACGCAGTATTTT
CASAPSTDTQYF
>TRBD2|.|TRBJ2-5|TRBV7-9
TGTGCCAGCAGCGCTAGCGGTCAAGAGACCCAGTACTTC
CASSASGQETQYF
>.|.|TRBJ2-7|TRBV19
TGTGCCAGTAGTCCCTGGGGGAGGGGGATTGACGAGCAGTACTTC
CASSPWGRGIDEQYF
>.|.|TRBJ1-5|TRBV6-5
TGTGCCAGCAGTACCACCGGGTATAGCAATCAGCCCCAGCATTTT
CASSTTGYSNQPQHF
>TRBD2|.|TRBJ2-5|TRBV19
TGTGCCAGTAGTCTCCGGGGACTAGCGGGAGTAGAGACCCAGTACTTC
CASSLRGLAGVETQYF
>TRBD2|.|TRBJ2-2|TRBV13
TGTGCCAGCAGCTTTTCACTAGCGGGAGTCACCGGGGAGCTGTTTTTT
CASSFSLAGVTGELFF
>.|once|TRBJ1-5|TRBV29-1
TGCAGCGTTGGGGGCTGGGTTCGCAATCAGCCCCAGCATTTT
CSVGGWVRNQPQHF
>.|.|TRBJ1-4|TRBV30
TGTGCCTGGAGTAGACATGGAACAACTAATGAAAAACTGTTTTTT
CAWSRHGTTNEKLFF
>.|.|TRBJ1-1|TRBV19
TGTGCCAGTAGTATGAACAGGGAAGACACTGAAGCTTTCTTT
CASSMNREDTEAFF
>TRBD2|.|TRBJ2-7|TRBV18
TGTGCCAGCTCACTGGGGAGGGAGTACGAGCAGTACTTC
CASSLGREYEQYF
>TRBD1|.|TRBJ1-1|TRBV5-4
TGTGCCAGCAGCCTTGACAGGGACACTGAAGCTTTCTTT
CASSLDRDTEAFF
>TRBD1|.|TRBJ1-5|TRBV19
TGTGCCAGTAGTATACAACAGGGGTTTGGGGATCAGCCCCAGCATTTT
CASSIQQGFGDQPQHF
>.|.|TRBJ1-2|TRBV18
TGTGCCAGCTCACCGGCTCAGAACTATGGCTACACCTTC
CASSPAQNYGYTF
>.|.|TRBJ2-5|TRBV19
TGTGCCAGTAGTACCGACATCAAAGAGACCCAGTACTTC
CASSTDIKETQYF
>TRBD2|.|TRBJ2-7|TRBV5-1
TGCGCCAGCAGCCTTACCGCGGGGGATGTTGTGGGCGAGCAGTACTTC
CASSLTAGDVVGEQYF
>TRBD2|.|TRBJ2-3|TRBV7-7
TGTGCCAGCAGCTTGACTAGCAGACAGTCAGATACGCAGTATTTT
CASSLTSRQSDTQYF
>TRBD1|.|TRBJ2-7|TRBV4-1
TGCGCCAGCAGCCACAGACAGGGGGCTTCGTGGGAGCAGTACTTC
CASSHRQGASWEQYF
>.|.|TRBJ1-4|TRBV27
TGTGCCAGCAGTTTGGGACAAACGGAAAAACTGTTTTTT
CASSLGQTEKLFF
>TRBD2|once|TRBJ2-4|TRBV7-9
TGTGCCAGCAGCCCAGGGACTAGCGGGAGTTCCGGAGGTCAAAACATTCAGTACTTC
CASSPGTSGSSGGQNIQYF
>TRBD2|.|TRBJ2-1|TRBV27
TGTGCCAGCAGTCTCTGGCTAGCGGGAGCTAGTGAGCAGTTCTTC
CASSLWLAGASEQFF
>.|.|TRBJ1-4|TRBV5-1
TGCGCCAGCAGCTTAACAGGAGATAATGAAAAACTGTTTTTT
CASSLTGDNEKLFF
>TRBD2|.|TRBJ2-2|TRBV10-2
TGCGCCAGCGTTCGGGAGGGCGGCGGCGGGGAGCTGTTTTTT
CASVREGGGGELFF
>TRBD2|once|TRBJ2-3|TRBV7-9
TGTGCCAGCAGCCTGACTAGCGAGGCAGATACGCAGTATTTT
CASSLTSEADTQYF
>TRBD2|.|TRBJ2-5|TRBV19
TGTGCCAGTAGTCCCGGGACTACCCAAGAGACCCAGTACTTC
CASSPGTTQETQYF
>.|.|TRBJ1-5|TRBV5-6
TGTGCCAGCAGCTGGGGGGGCGGCAGGGCTAATCAGCCCCAGCATTTT
CASSWGGGRANQPQHF
>.|.|TRBJ2-3|TRBV6-1
TGTGCCAGCAGTGGGGTGAGGGCCTTGTATTTT
CASSGVRALYF
>.|.|TRBJ2-7|TRBV7-3
TGTGCCAGCAGCCCTTTCAAAGTAAAGGGGGTAAGTACCTACGAGCAGTACTTC
CASSPFKVKGVSTYEQYF